This T cell receptor beta chain stems from a study of cytomegalovirus exposure and HLA in healthy donors. The PCR made use of 60 Vbeta and 13 Jbeta primers. Profiled with immunoSEQ multiplex PCR; TCRdb holds only in-frame clones, not every one. The data contain under 100,000 clones, 65% to 90% of them singletons. Germline CDR1 reads SGDLS; CDR2 reads YYNGEE. The length of the CDR3 is 15 residues. The V and J ends lost 2 bases and 3 bases, in that order; junction bases with no gene match: 2. The sample comprised PBMCs. This chain links TRBV9 with TRBJ2-2; 9 bases fit TRBD1. This TCR was sampled from a woman in her seventies in good health and CMV-seropositive. CDR3 residues: CASSVGTGYTGELFF. CDR3 sequence (DNA): TGTGCCAGCAGCGTTGGGACAGGGTACACCGGGGAGCTGTTTTTT.